The clone carrying this TCR beta chain occurred many times. The antigen is unknown. TCRdb reanalysed the reads using MiXCR and keeps one entry per CDR3 protein. Of about 920,000 distinct CDR3 sequences listed, around 32% are singletons. These data originate in a study of T cell repertoires in cytomegalovirus infection. As for the study in general: The authors used CMV epitopes that were HLA-C-restricted (recently identified) and HLA-B-restricted (well studied). Indications came from public TCR beta signatures; they pointed to CMV infection and to a matching HLA type.

V shed 2 bases and J shed 4 bases, with 14 bases lying between them. Germline V gene data show CDR1 as SGHTA and CDR2 as FQGNSA. The CDR3 contains 16 residues. Study observations and caveats: Ex vivo responses were dominated by HLA-C-restricted CMV-specific TCR beta clonotypes.

The clonotype comes from a human donor in good health (CMV status not recorded). Some clones in this sample may be carry-over from other donors' samples. The sequencing used cultured CD8+ T cells from PBMCs, collected from culture after CMV antigen stimulation. The rearrangement links TRBV7-2 to TRBJ1-4; the D gene is possibly TRBD1 (5 bases). The CDR3 reads CASSLYGAALNEKLFF. The CDR3 DNA sequence: TGTGCCAGCAGCTTATACGGGGCGGCCCTTAATGAAAAACTGTTTTTT.